This record concerns one T cell receptor beta chain sequence. Its target is unknown. The sample originates from a study of T-cell memory formation after mild COVID-19. As for the study in general: Largely, TCR clusters stayed within a single donor.

Findings of the study overall: Contracting clones from day 15 to 85 showed balanced CD4/CD8; later expanders favored CD4+.

Amplification by 5'RACE using constant-segment primers produced TCR alpha and TCR beta cDNA libraries that carried sample barcodes and UMIs. TCRdb processed the 5' RACE reads anew with MiXCR; each CDR3 protein has one entry. The sample shows hundreds of thousands of distinct CDR3 sequences, approximately 29% of them seen only once. With 7 bases removed from V and 1 base from J, the gap between germline ends came to 6 bases. The germline gives CDR1 KGHDR, CDR2 SFDVKD. The CDR3 extends over 12 amino acids. Sequenced material: PBMCs or a T cell subset sorted from them (not recorded which). The chain carries TRBV24-1 and TRBJ1-1; the D gene is possibly TRBD1 (6 bases). The sequence came from an adult woman who had mild COVID-19 (a few samples of this study predate the infection). Cell type and time point are not known. CDR3 protein: CATRTGNTEAFF. In DNA, the CDR3 is TGTGCCACCAGGACAGGGAACACTGAAGCTTTCTTT.